This TCR beta chain was identified in a study of CD8+CD57+ T cells in acquired aplastic anemia. Turning to the study itself: DNA recovered from sorted CD4+ and CD8+ cells had a mean of approximately 3 ug. Healthy donors yielded 8.5 million to 13 million CD4+ cell reads on average.

Profiling that covered TCR beta VDJ and CDR3 relied on genomic DNA as its template. MiXCR, run by TCRdb on the reads, gives a single entry per CDR3 protein. The data hold 100,000 to 150,000 distinct CDR3 sequences, with roughly 50% observed a single time. The CDR3 runs to 15 residues. Per the germline V gene, CDR1 is MNHNS and CDR2 is SASEGT. Trimming left V 6 bases short and J 3 bases short, with 14 bases between. Broader study findings: Sharing between patients and controls was observed for around 30 CD8+ CDR3 sequences. No significant difference in CD8+ Simpson's diversity was found between patients and controls.

This clonotype appeared many times. What it binds is not known. The sample consisted of sorted CD4+, CD8+, or CD8+CD57+ T cells (not recorded which) from PBMCs. The genes are TRBV6-1 and TRBJ2-2, with D possibly being TRBD2 (5 bases). The receptor was derived from a human donor in good health, serving as a control. Written as DNA, the CDR3 is TGTGCCAGCAGCCGGGTCCCGGAGGACACCGGGGAGCTGTTTTTT. Translation gives CASSRVPEDTGELFF.